This record looks at one TCR beta chain sequence and its context. The antigen is undetermined. This record comes from a study of post-analysis software for immune sequencing data. Across the study: Included among the disease courses, which were recorded for the cohort, were relapsing-remitting, secondary progressive and progressive-relapsing multiple sclerosis. Study-level results: Controls significantly exceeded multiple sclerosis patients in normalized Chao1 diversity. Those samples that were prepared in the same batch co-clustered strongly by F measure. Among roughly 5 TRBV segments more frequent in patients than controls were TRBV5-6, TRBV5-1 and TRBV20-1.

Each TCR beta cDNA library carried unique molecular identifiers. T cells, about 0.9 to 10 million of them, yielded roughly 0.5 million cDNA molecules. TCRdb independently ran MiXCR on the PCR reads; one entry per CDR3 protein. Found here are a few hundred thousand distinct CDR3 sequences, around a third of them singletons; the top ten hold roughly 13%. Germline values: CDR1 SQVTM, CDR2 ANQGSEA. The CDR3 spans 13 residues. V lost 8 bases and J lost 0, with 11 bases in between. Specimen: blood. V and J are TRBV29-1 and TRBJ2-1; weak D call: TRBD2 (6 bases). This TCR was sampled from a girl aged 5-17 years with multiple sclerosis. As DNA, the CDR3 is TGCAGCTTTGGGGGGAGCTCCTACAATGAGCAGTTCTTC. Translated: CSFGGSSYNEQFF.